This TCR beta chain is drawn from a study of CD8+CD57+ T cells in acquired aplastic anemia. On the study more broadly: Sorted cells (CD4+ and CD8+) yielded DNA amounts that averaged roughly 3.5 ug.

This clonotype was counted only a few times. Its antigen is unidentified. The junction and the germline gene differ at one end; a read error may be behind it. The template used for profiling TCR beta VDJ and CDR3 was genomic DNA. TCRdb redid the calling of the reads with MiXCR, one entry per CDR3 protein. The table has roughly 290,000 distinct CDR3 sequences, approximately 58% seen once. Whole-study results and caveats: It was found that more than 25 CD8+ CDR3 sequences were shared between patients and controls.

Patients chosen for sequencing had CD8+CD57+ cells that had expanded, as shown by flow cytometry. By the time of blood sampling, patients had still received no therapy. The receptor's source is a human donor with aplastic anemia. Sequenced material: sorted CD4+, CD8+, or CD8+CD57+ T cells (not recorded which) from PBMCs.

The CDR3 bases are TGCGCCAGCAGCCAAGGGACAGGGAATAGGGCAGATACGCAGTATTTT. This sequence encodes CASSQGTGNRADTQYF. The chain is built from TRBV5-4 and TRBJ2-3, with 9 bases lining up with TRBD1. The V gene's germline CDR1 is SGHNT and CDR2 YYREEE (reference sequence). There are 16 residues in the CDR3.